The sequence of this T cell receptor beta chain was determined in a study of cytomegalovirus exposure and HLA in healthy donors. This clone was detected only a few times. Trimming took 1 base from V and 1 from J, leaving 14 bases between them. This CDR3 region has 16 residues. The V gene's germline CDR1 is SGDLS and CDR2 YYNGEE. Primers for the PCR totalled 60 Vbeta and 13 Jbeta. The method was immunoSEQ multiplex PCR; TCRdb's version includes in-frame clones alone and lacks a portion of them. The repertoire holds 200,000 or so clones, with around 86% as singletons. The sequence came from a middle-aged man in good health and CMV-seropositive. Sequenced: PBMCs. The chain is built from TRBV9 and TRBJ1-1; D unresolved. The CDR3 region has the DNA TGTGCCAGCAGCGTATCCTCTTTTGCGTCGAACACTGAAGCTTTCTTT. The encoded protein is CASSVSSFASNTEAFF.